The clone carrying this T cell receptor (beta chain) was detected only a few times. The target antigen is unknown. TCRdb ran MiXCR on the 5' RACE reads and lists one entry per CDR3 protein. The data contain approximately 200,000 distinct CDR3 sequences, about 13% of them seen just once; the ten biggest clones take up about 17%. These data come from a study of CD8 T cells in ankylosing spondylitis. The study's findings and limits: A motif in TCR beta, a set of 8 or 9 highly homologous variants, appeared characteristic of ankylosing spondylitis blood. Previous work reported some of these motif variants in the synovial fluid and blood of reactive arthritis.

This receptor was identified in a male donor with ankylosing spondylitis or in good health (not recorded which). The sample was blood, either unsorted or a sorted T cell fraction (not recorded which).

The CDR3 region is CASSEIYTGELFF. The CDR3 DNA reads TGCGCCAGCAGTGAAATCTACACCGGGGAGCTGTTTTTT. The chain is built from TRBV10-1 and TRBJ2-2; D is unresolved. The germline V gene encodes CDR1 WNHNN and CDR2 SYGVQD (reference sequence). This CDR3 spans 13 amino acids. The germline V and J ends were trimmed by 3 bases and 3 bases, with 5 bases remaining between them.